This T cell receptor beta chain emerged from a study of post-analysis software for immune sequencing data. Study-level information: Secondary progressive, relapsing-remitting and progressive-relapsing multiple sclerosis were among the included disease courses. Overall study findings and caveats: Comparison of patients with controls showed five or six TRBV segments more frequent in patients, TRBV5-6, TRBV5-1 and TRBV20-1 among them. Pronounced co-clustering by F measure was evident among identically batched samples.

The TCR beta cDNA libraries contained unique molecular identifiers. Some 500,000 cDNA molecules were recovered from an input of about 0.9 to 10 million T cells. MiXCR was run by TCRdb on the PCR reads, yielding one entry per CDR3 protein. Of hundreds of thousands of distinct CDR3 sequences in the sample, 25% to 30% were seen once. In its sample, this clonotype was seen a few times. Antigen: not known. This CDR3 spans 13 amino acids. Trimming at V came to 5 bases and at J to 13 bases, leaving 10 bases not matched to a gene. The germline V gene encodes CDR1 MDHEN and CDR2 SYDVKM. The V and J genes are TRBV28 and TRBJ2-1, with TRBD2 matching over 8 bases. The TCR originated in a girl between 5 and 17 years old with multiple sclerosis. Specimen: blood. The CDR3 DNA reads TGTGCCAGCAGTCGGGAGGGCCTTGAGACCCAGTTCTTC. Residues: CASSREGLETQFF.